The 17 T cell receptor beta chains presented below share a single source sample, sequenced in a study of HIV-infected children after antiretroviral therapy interruption. The TCR library was built from RNA with a 3' RACE protocol and unique molecular identifiers. TCRdb itself ran the 3' RACE reads through MiXCR, one entry per CDR3 protein. The data contain nearly 15,000 distinct CDR3 sequences, around 3.5% of them seen just once; the ten biggest clones take up approximately 34%. Treatment reported: PENTA 11 planned treatment interruption arm or continuous ART arm. The sequenced sample was CD45RO+ CD8+ T cells from PBMCs, pooled from several time points, obtained from a donor given antiretroviral therapy, either interrupted or continuous. Subset indicated: memory CD8+ CD45RO+ CD45RA- T cells. All receptors come from a pool of human donors with HIV.

At least ten counts were recorded for this clonotype. This chain joins TRBV6-1 and TRBJ2-1; weak D call: TRBD1 (6 bases). The CDR3 consists of 14 residues. CDR1 MNHNS and CDR2 SASEGT come from the germline V gene. Trimming removed 6 bases from V and 0 bases from J, with 9 bases in between. The CDR3 protein is CASRDSSSYNEQFF. The CDR3 DNA sequence: TGTGCCAGCAGGGACAGTAGCTCCTACAATGAGCAGTTCTTC.

This clonotype appeared many times. The CDR3 region is CASSLKAPAGASTDTQYF. CDR3 nucleotide sequence: TGTGCCAGCAGCTTAAAGGCCCCAGCGGGAGCTAGCACAGATACGCAGTATTTT. The chain joins TRBV7-3 to TRBJ2-3; 8 bases fit TRBD2. The CDR3 extends over 18 amino acids. Germline V gene data show CDR1 as SGHTA and CDR2 as FQGTGA. V lost 1 base to trimming and J lost 0 bases; unmatched junction nucleotides: 9.

This clonotype was counted many times. This rearrangement joins TRBV3-1 to TRBJ1-1, with D hard to call. The V end lost 0 bases, the J end lost 4 bases, and 15 bases lay between the germline ends. The CDR3 has 16 amino acids. Germline V gene data show CDR1 as LGHDT and CDR2 as YNNKEL (reference sequence). CDR3 sequence: CASSQEKTPPTTEAFF. The CDR3 nucleotides are TGTGCCAGCAGCCAAGAGAAGACACCACCTACCACTGAAGCTTTCTTT.

This clonotype was seen a handful of times. V usage is TRBV25-1 and J usage is TRBJ1-6; 9 bases map to TRBD1. Germline CDR1 is MGHDK and CDR2 is SYGVNS. CDR3 size: 14 residues. J was trimmed by 10 bases and V by 4 bases; bases with no gene match: 5. In DNA form, the CDR3 reads TGTGCCAGCAGTGGAGGGACAGGGTGGTCACCCCTCCACTTT. This codes for CASSGGTGWSPLHF.

This clonotype was observed many times. This chain links TRBV12-3 or TRBV12-4 with TRBJ2-1; D is uncertain. This CDR3 contains 14 residues. The V and J ends lost 6 bases and 9 bases respectively, with 18 bases between them. Written as DNA, the CDR3 is TGTGCCAGCAGAGACACCTCTACTACAAGTGAGCAGTTCTTC. Amino acid sequence: CASRDTSTTSEQFF.

This clonotype showed up many times. The V gene is TRBV10-1, the J gene TRBJ2-1, with D possibly being TRBD1 (6 bases). Germline assignment: CDR1 WNHNN and CDR2 SYGVQD (reference sequence). The CDR3 contains 14 residues. Deletions cut 0 bases from V and 4 bases from J, with 7 bases between. The CDR3 protein is CASSESGTYNEQFF. As DNA, the CDR3 is TGCGCCAGCAGTGAGTCGGGGACATACAATGAGCAGTTCTTC.

The J gene is TRBJ1-1, the V gene TRBV6-4; 8 bases are shared with TRBD1. There are 15 residues in the CDR3. V shed 6 bases and J 4 bases; nucleotides not matched to a gene: 10. Germline V gene data show CDR1 as MRHNA and CDR2 as SNTAGT. CDR3 DNA sequence: TGTGCCAGCAGGGGGTCTTTCACAGGGGGCACTGAAGCTTTCTTT. Amino acid sequence: CASRGSFTGGTEAFF.

This clonotype occurred many times. The rearrangement links TRBV6-5 to TRBJ2-3, with a possible D match to TRBD1 (5 bases). Germline V CDR1 and CDR2: MNHEY, SVGAGI. The CDR3 loop spans 19 amino acids. The V end lost 5 bases, the J end lost 2 bases, and 26 bases lay between the germline ends. The DNA of the CDR3 is TGTGCCAGCAGTGGGGCCCCCACGACCCCAGTCGCCCTCACAGATACGCAGTATTTT. Protein product: CASSGAPTTPVALTDTQYF.

This clonotype was detected many times. This chain connects TRBV5-6 to TRBJ2-1; no clear D. This CDR3 comprises 14 residues. The V gene lost 1 base and the J gene lost 8 bases, with 13 bases spanning the gap. CDR1 SGHDT and CDR2 YYEEEE come from the germline V gene. CDR3 loop: CASSLMPGPDEQFF. The CDR3 DNA reads as TGTGCCAGCAGCTTGATGCCCGGTCCTGATGAGCAGTTCTTC.

This clonotype was seen only a few times. The rearrangement joins TRBV19 to TRBJ2-1; perhaps D is TRBD1 or TRBD2 (5 bases each). The CDR3 contains 15 residues. Per germline, CDR1 LNHDA and CDR2 SQIVND (reference sequence). V was pared by 6 bases and J by 0 bases, with 12 bases between. The CDR3, as DNA: TGTGCCAGTAGCAGGGACCGCAACTCCTACAATGAGCAGTTCTTC. Translated, it gives CASSRDRNSYNEQFF.

Ten or more counts support this clonotype. J is TRBJ2-7 and V is TRBV7-2; D is undetermined. The germline V gene has CDR1 SGHTA and CDR2 FQGNSA. The CDR3 covers 15 residues. V was cut by 5 bases and J by 3 bases, with 17 bases left in between. For the CDR3, the DNA is TGTGCCAGCAGCCCCGGCTCGGCTAACTTCTACGAGCAGTACTTC. It translates to CASSPGSANFYEQYF.

This clonotype was counted many times. The gene calls are TRBV7-9 and TRBJ2-2, with D possibly TRBD2 on 5 matching bases. CDR1 is SEHNR and CDR2 is FQNEAQ in the germline V gene (reference sequence). CDR3 length: 15 residues. V was shortened by 4 bases and J by 4 bases, with 13 bases between the two germline ends. CDR3 region: CASSSTGVGTGELFF. The CDR3 DNA follows: TGTGCCAGCAGCTCCACCGGGGTGGGCACCGGGGAGCTGTTTTTT.

This clonotype was recorded at least ten times. The rearrangement uses TRBV20-1 and TRBJ1-5, with TRBD1 identical over 11 bases. Germline lookup yields CDR1 DFQATT and CDR2 SNEGSKA (reference sequence). This CDR3 contains 15 residues. Trimming at V came to 5 bases and at J to 6 bases, leaving 9 bases not matched to a gene. CDR3 bases: TGCAGTGCTGAAGAGGGACAGGGGGGGAGTCAGCCCCAGCATTTT. It codes for CSAEEGQGGSQPQHF.

This clonotype occurred many times. The chain carries TRBV19 and TRBJ2-7; TRBD2 matches 8 bases. The CDR3 is made up of 13 amino acids. Germline assignment: CDR1 LNHDA and CDR2 SQIVND (reference sequence). V lost 2 bases and J lost 6; bases outside the gene matches: 3. Here the CDR3 reads CASSIYSGGEQYF. DNA of the CDR3: TGTGCCAGTAGTATATACAGCGGGGGCGAGCAGTACTTC.

This clonotype appeared many times. The chain couples TRBV6-2 or TRBV6-3 to TRBJ2-2, with D possibly TRBD2 on 6 matching bases. V was trimmed by 0 bases and J by 3 bases, leaving 8 bases between them. This CDR3 spans 15 amino acids. Germline lookup yields CDR1 MNHEY and CDR2 SVGEGT. CDR3 coding DNA: TGTGCCAGCAGTTACTCGGAGGGTGACACCGGGGAGCTGTTTTTT. This sequence encodes CASSYSEGDTGELFF.

This clonotype came up many times. The V call is TRBV11-2, the J call TRBJ2-3; D ambiguous. The CDR3 extends over 13 amino acids. Trimming removed 2 bases at V and 4 bases at J, with 7 bases between. Germline V lookup: CDR1 SGHAT, CDR2 FQNNGV. CDR3 residues: CASSLRSADTQYF. CDR3 nucleotide sequence: TGTGCCAGCAGCTTAAGGTCTGCAGATACGCAGTATTTT.

This clonotype was observed many times. The chain has TRBV28 and TRBJ2-5; 13 positions match TRBD2. Germline assignment: CDR1 MDHEN and CDR2 SYDVKM. This CDR3 has 17 amino acids. V gave up 6 bases and J gave up 1 base; unmatched junction bases: 8. The CDR3 protein is CASRGLAGAYIQETQYF. In nucleotides, the CDR3 is TGTGCCAGCAGAGGACTAGCGGGGGCCTACATCCAAGAGACCCAGTACTTC.